This T cell receptor beta chain stems from a study of blood T cell repertoires in COVID-19. Study-level background: The origin of the acute and convalescent COVID-19 samples was the United States, Italy and Spain. From T cells, B-cell-depleted T cells, or PBMCs came the material, which was cDNA or gDNA.

Original handling: Quantification of nucleated cells was approximated via reference gene primer amplification. Generated by immunoSEQ multiplex PCR, the TCRdb table keeps only in-frame clones and is missing some. The DNA was the basis for D and trimming; V, J and clone size are from that table. Here the sample spans approximately 160,000 clones, roughly 84% being singletons. This CDR3 has 14 residues. CDR1 is LGHNA, CDR2 YNFKEQ, per germline. With V trimmed by 3 bases and J by 3 bases, 4 bases remained unmatched. V usage is TRBV4-2 and J usage is TRBJ1-2, with 7 bases aligning to TRBD1. This clonotype was sampled from a man aged 60 to 75 who had recovered from COVID-19. The specimen sequenced was peripheral blood. DNA of the CDR3: TGTGCCAGCAGCCAGACCAGGGGGGACTATGGCTACACCTTC. Its translation: CASSQTRGDYGYTF.